The 4 T cell receptor beta chains in this list originate from one sample, sequenced in a study of post-analysis software for immune sequencing data. Unique molecular identifiers tagged the TCR beta cDNA libraries. A single record per CDR3 protein comes from TCRdb applying MiXCR to the PCR reads. The data hold 350,000 to 500,000 distinct CDR3 sequences, with roughly 38% observed a single time. For these receptors, no antigen is known. General study points: There were a few TRBV segments more frequent in patients than controls, and TRBV5-6, TRBV5-1 and TRBV20-1 were among them.

The specimen sequenced was blood. These receptors came from a girl aged 2 to 9 with multiple sclerosis.

This chain joins TRBV18 and TRBJ2-3; no firm D call. This CDR3 has 13 residues. The germline gives CDR1 KGHSH, CDR2 LQKENI. V dropped 0 bases and J dropped 4 bases, with 5 bases sitting between them. As DNA, the CDR3 is TGTGCCAGCTCACCACCGAGCGCAGATACGCAGTATTTT. It yields the protein CASSPPSADTQYF.

The chain is built from TRBV12-3 or TRBV12-4 and TRBJ1-2; no reliable D call. V was trimmed by 3 bases and J by 0 bases, leaving 8 bases between them. This CDR3 has 14 amino acids. The CDR3 spells CASSFRRTNYGYTF. CDR3 nucleotide sequence: TGTGCCAGCAGTTTCCGACGGACTAACTATGGCTACACCTTC.

V and J are TRBV29-1 and TRBJ2-5, with 7 bases fitting TRBD1. The germline V gene encodes CDR1 SQVTM and CDR2 ANQGSEA. Trimming took 7 bases from V and 0 from J; bases not matched to a gene: 17. The CDR3 totals 17 residues. CDR3 amino acids: CSAANPRDSQYQETQYF. The CDR3 bases are TGCAGCGCCGCTAACCCCAGGGACAGCCAGTACCAAGAGACCCAGTACTTC.

This clonotype was found a few times. The CDR3 sequence: CASRLRGTAQETQYF. The CDR3 region has the DNA TGTGCCAGCAGGCTGCGTGGGACAGCCCAAGAGACCCAGTACTTC. The genes are TRBV2 and TRBJ2-5, with 7 nucleotides matching TRBD1. Germline values: CDR1 SNHLY, CDR2 FYNNEI. The CDR3 covers 15 residues. The V and J ends lost 6 bases and 1 base, in that order; junction bases with no gene match: 8.